This TCR beta chain was recovered during a study of human T cells and chemical hapten exposure (dated by TCRdb to 2020 to 2022). Background on the whole study: For sensitization, 2% DPC in acetone was applied to an approximately 2 cm by approximately 2 cm area of upper inner arm skin. Throughout the study period of about 23 weeks, patients also received therapeutic DPC doses to the scalp every week. Patch testing was done on the upper back using Finn chambers containing 0.01% DPC, and results were scored after 6 days according to International Contact Dermatitis Research Group standards. The patient cohort, mostly female, included alopecia areata with under or over 50% scalp involvement, alopecia totalis and alopecia universalis. Libraries were pooled for sequencing, and per-sample TCR yields varied mainly because of small differences in library volumes within the pool. Peripheral blood TCR repertoire changes were tracked in vivo in alopecia patients during primary and secondary sensitization to the hapten diphenylcyclopropenone (DPC). Blood samples were taken from patients before sensitization (week 0) and then at 2, 6 and about 24 weeks after DPC sensitization. For TCR sequencing, blood came from 25 to 35 alopecia patients at anywhere from one to four time points (pre-sensitization, 2, 6 and 24 weeks).

The library relied on RACE. The sequencer listed for this sample is NextSeq 500. Library preparation attached unique molecular identifiers to individual cDNA molecules for quantitative, reproducible TCR counting. Both TCR alpha and TCR beta chains were sequenced from each blood RNA sample. In the paper's pipeline: Samples had a median of 95,638 TCRs, with a range from roughly 23,224 to 700,000. The Decombinator software suite was used to annotate the V, J and CDR3 of the TCR reads. To make PS versus PT1 abundance plots, every sample was subsampled to the same number of TCRs (28,000). TCRs were defined as expanded if absent before sensitization and observed at least eight times at the 2-week time point. Starting from the raw public reads, TCRdb applied fastp trimming at Q25, assembled clones with MiXCR and retained in-frame beta chains. Rows with a matching CDR3 protein are joined into one entry that keeps the most common DNA and genes. Clone size and V and J calls follow TCRdb, not the original study. The sample records about 74,000 distinct CDR3 sequences, 12% to 15% of which are singletons. The ten most abundant clones make up more than 3.5% of the sample.

The time point tag for this specimen amounts to: pre-sensitization, week 0. The treatment or condition label corresponds to: therapeutic diphenylcyclopropenone sensitization with weekly scalp DPC. At every patch-test visit, the blood draw took place before the patch test was put on. Patients were eligible if aged 18 to 70, diagnosed with alopecia and judged suitable for DPC therapy, and pregnant patients were excluded. Total RNA was extracted from unfractionated whole blood collected in Tempus Blood RNA tubes. The germline V gene encodes CDR1 SGHAT and CDR2 FQNNGV. Compared with germline, V lacks 5 bases and J lacks 0 bases; bases without a gene match: 3. From cysteine to phenylalanine, the CDR3 is 14 amino acids long. CDR3 DNA only is kept here, 42 bases in frame from base 1. Comments on this clonotype: Its binding antigen is unknown. No base quality information exists; no much larger clone differs at one position.

Points the paper makes about the study in general: Patch test score correlated positively with the number of PT1 expanded TCRs, reaching significance at thresholds 8, 16 and 32 but not at 4. No change with DPC sensitization was found in the number of TCRs above 1 in 1000 frequency, and no evidence of global repertoire structure alterations was found. All patients had alopecia, a presumed autoimmune disease, so their immune response might differ from that of healthy individuals. Repeated subsampling changed both the strength of the expansion versus patch-test correlation and the threshold at which that correlation became significant. Compared with pre-sensitization or healthy control sets, expanded TCRs formed significantly more large CDR3 similarity clusters, which is consistent with antigen-driven responses.

This receptor was identified in a woman aged 45-65 years with alopecia areata. Some clones in this sample may be carry-over from other donors' samples. Here the chain combines TRBV11-2 and TRBJ2-7, with 8 bases aligning to TRBD2. Specimen: whole blood, collected in connection with sensitization to the hapten diphenylcyclopropenone (DPC). The CDR3 is CASSPTSASYEQYF. The DNA sequence is given as TGTGCCAGCAGCCCGACTAGCGCCTCCTACGAGCAGTACTTC.